These 31 T cell receptor beta chains came from one sample sequenced in a study of T cell changes during pregnancy in multiple sclerosis. TCRdb keeps only in-frame clones here, not all; method: immunoSEQ multiplex PCR. The data contain over 25,000 clones, around 93% of them seen just once; the ten biggest clones take up approximately 0.41%. Sequences were derived from CD4+ T cells from peripheral blood mononuclear cells, sampled in the second trimester of pregnancy. The receptors stem from a female donor with multiple sclerosis, enrolled in a pregnancy study.

The chain carries TRBV10-2 and TRBJ2-7; D is perhaps TRBD2 (6 bases). Deletions cut 0 bases from V and 1 base from J, with 16 bases between. Per the germline V gene, CDR1 is WSHSY and CDR2 is SAAADI. CDR3 length equals 17 residues. CDR3 residues: CASSESGSRGVSYEQYF. For the CDR3, the DNA is TGCGCCAGCAGTGAGTCGGGTTCGCGGGGAGTATCCTACGAGCAGTACTTC.

The J gene is TRBJ1-1, the V gene TRBV19; TRBD1 is a possible D gene (5 bases). Trimming stripped 3 bases from V and 6 bases from J, with 11 bases between. The CDR3 totals 13 residues. Germline-derived CDR1 and CDR2 are LNHDA and SQIVND (reference sequence). The CDR3 coding sequence is TGTGCCAGTAGTATGGTGACAGCCTCTGAAGCTTTCTTT. This translates into CASSMVTASEAFF.

The chain combines TRBV30 with TRBJ1-1, with 7 bases matching TRBD1. This CDR3 comprises 16 residues. Germline trimming cut 0 bases from V and 1 base from J; bases unmatched to any gene: 8. Per the germline V gene, CDR1 is GTSNPN and CDR2 is SVGIG (reference sequence). This CDR3 is CAWSVWGTEANTEAFF. The CDR3 coding sequence is TGTGCCTGGAGTGTTTGGGGGACAGAGGCGAACACTGAAGCTTTCTTT.

The chain has TRBV15 and TRBJ2-4, with 8 bases identical to TRBD2. This CDR3 contains 19 residues. CDR1 and CDR2 (germline): LNHNV, YYDKDF (reference sequence). V was clipped by 0 bases and J by 0 bases; unmatched bases: 10. Written as DNA, the CDR3 is TGTGCCACCAGCAGAGATGCAGCGGGAGAGCATCTAGCCAAAAACATTCAGTACTTC. Residues: CATSRDAAGEHLAKNIQYF.

The genes are TRBV30 and TRBJ2-1; 8 positions agree with TRBD2. J lost 7 bases, V lost 1 base, and 9 bases had no gene match. The CDR3 extends over 15 amino acids. CDR1 is GTSNPN, CDR2 SVGIG, per germline (reference sequence). The CDR3 sequence is CAWSDGGGLGNEQFF. The CDR3 bases are TGTGCCTGGAGTGACGGGGGGGGCTTGGGGAATGAGCAGTTCTTC.

In this sample, this clone turned up a few times. The chain links TRBV19 to TRBJ1-1; 8 nucleotides agree with TRBD1. The CDR3 consists of 15 residues. CDR1 is LNHDA and CDR2 is SQIVND in the germline V gene (reference sequence). Unmatched junction bases numbered 6, after V lost 6 bases and J lost 0 bases. The CDR3, as DNA: TGTGCCAGTAGCCCGGGACAGGCTATGAACACTGAAGCTTTCTTT. The encoded protein is CASSPGQAMNTEAFF.

J is TRBJ1-4 and V is TRBV5-1; 7 bases fit TRBD1. J was trimmed by 3 bases and V by 2 bases; bases with no gene match: 1. The CDR3 loop spans 14 amino acids. CDR1 and CDR2 (germline): SGHRS, YFSETQ. DNA for the CDR3: TGCGCCAGCAGCTTCGGGACAGCTAATGAAAAACTGTTTTTT. This gives the protein CASSFGTANEKLFF.

The chain uses TRBV30 and TRBJ2-3, with 9 bases that match TRBD2. This CDR3 has 15 amino acids. The germline V gene has CDR1 GTSNPN and CDR2 SVGIG (reference sequence). With V trimmed by 2 bases and J by 3 bases, 6 bases remained unmatched. CDR3 loop: CAWSHSGSSTDTQYF. For the CDR3, the DNA is TGTGCCTGGAGTCATAGCGGGAGTAGTACAGATACGCAGTATTTT.

The chain recombines TRBV11-2 with TRBJ1-4; D might be TRBD1 (6 bases). The CDR3 loop spans 14 amino acids. CDR1 is SGHAT and CDR2 is FQNNGV in the germline V gene. Trimming took off 5 bases at V and 8 bases at J, with 15 bases between the two ends. The CDR3 region has the DNA TGTGCCAGCAGCCCCGGGACAAGGAGCGAAAAACTGTTTTTT. This sequence encodes CASSPGTRSEKLFF.

This sequence joins TRBV4-1 and TRBJ1-5, with unresolved D. The CDR3 loop spans 14 amino acids. V lost 1 base, J lost 3 bases, and 7 bases lay in between. Looked up from germline, CDR1 is MGHRA and CDR2 is YSYEKL. The CDR3 region is CASSQVVNNQPQHF. In DNA form, the CDR3 reads TGCGCCAGCAGCCAAGTCGTAAACAATCAGCCCCAGCATTTT.

This clone was recorded once. The rearrangement joins TRBV28 to TRBJ2-7, with a possible D match to TRBD2 (7 bases). Trimming shortened V by 6 bases and J by 5 bases, and 23 bases separated the two germline ends. This CDR3 comprises 16 residues. Germline CDR1 and CDR2: MDHEN and SYDVKM. CDR3 sequence reads: CASRVGGAPRVDEQYF. The CDR3 DNA is TGTGCCAGCAGGGTAGGGGGGGCGCCTCGGGTCGACGAGCAGTACTTC.

CDR3 loop: CASSWTGQNTEAFF. The CDR3 DNA sequence: TGTGCCAGTAGTTGGACAGGTCAGAACACTGAAGCTTTCTTT. The V call is TRBV19, the J call TRBJ1-1; TRBD1 agrees at 7 bases. Germline V gene lookup returns CDR1 LNHDA and CDR2 SQIVND (reference sequence). The CDR3 extends over 14 amino acids. V shed 5 bases, J shed 1 base, and the junction held 4 bases outside the gene matches.

The CDR3 DNA is TGTGCCAGCAGCCCTCGCGCAGGCCCTGGAAACACCATATATTTT. It specifies CASSPRAGPGNTIYF. The gene calls are TRBV9 and TRBJ1-3; no clear D. CDR1 and CDR2 (germline): SGDLS, YYNGEE. V lost 4 bases and J 2 bases, leaving 13 bases between the germline ends. This CDR3 has 15 amino acids.

V is TRBV4-2 and J is TRBJ2-1; 8 nucleotides agree with TRBD2. This CDR3 spans 16 amino acids. V trimming: 1 base; J trimming: 6 bases; junction bases outside the gene matches: 8. Germline V lookup: CDR1 LGHNA, CDR2 YNFKEQ. The CDR3 is CASSQASGRVGNEQFF. Written as DNA, the CDR3 is TGTGCCAGCAGCCAAGCATCCGGGAGGGTGGGCAATGAGCAGTTCTTC.

This chain joins TRBV7-9 and TRBJ2-5; possibly TRBD2 for D (6 bases). V was cut by 8 bases and J by 2 bases, with 18 bases left in between. Germline CDR1 and CDR2: SEHNR and FQNEAQ (reference sequence). This CDR3 is 15 amino acids long. CDR3 amino acids: CASDLGGGNQETQYF. CDR3 nucleotide sequence: TGTGCCAGCGACCTAGGAGGAGGGAATCAAGAGACCCAGTACTTC.

The V and J genes are TRBV5-1 and TRBJ2-1, with D possibly being TRBD2 (6 bases). CDR3 size: 15 residues. V lost 3 bases and J lost 1, with 11 bases in between. The V gene's germline CDR1 is SGHRS and CDR2 YFSETQ. The CDR3 nucleotides read TGCGCCAGCAGCTCAGGGACTTCATCCTACAATGAGCAGTTCTTC. This codes for CASSSGTSSYNEQFF.

The chain employs TRBV21-1 and TRBJ2-2; the D call TRBD2 from the table was never checked on the DNA. TRBV21-1 is noted as a pseudogene. This CDR3 spans 15 amino acids. CDR3 nucleotides: TGTGCCAGCAGCAAAGGAGTCGACGGGACCGGGGAGCTGTTTTTT. This codes for CASSKGVDGTGELFF.

This chain uses TRBV2 with TRBJ2-1, with TRBD1 as a possible D gene (5 bases). Per germline, CDR1 SNHLY and CDR2 FYNNEI. Trimming left V 4 bases short and J 7 bases short, with 11 bases between. The CDR3 runs to 13 residues. The CDR3 sequence: CASSVRQGNEQFF. DNA of the CDR3: TGTGCCAGCAGTGTCCGTCAGGGAAATGAGCAGTTCTTC.

The chain combines TRBV28 with TRBJ2-3; 10 nucleotides match TRBD2. CDR1 is MDHEN and CDR2 is SYDVKM in the germline V gene. This CDR3 comprises 16 residues. After removal of 4 bases from V and 0 bases from J, the junction contained 4 bases not matched to a gene. CDR3 protein: CASSSLAGKSTDTQYF. Here the CDR3 DNA reads TGTGCCAGCAGTTCACTAGCGGGAAAAAGCACAGATACGCAGTATTTT.

The CDR3 region is CASSQTSVRTYEQYF. DNA of the CDR3: TGTGCCAGCAGTCAAACTAGCGTACGGACCTACGAGCAGTACTTC. The rearrangement uses TRBV6-6 and TRBJ2-7; 7 bases are a match to TRBD2. V lost 5 bases to trimming and J lost 2 bases; unmatched junction nucleotides: 9. The CDR3 length is 15 residues. Per germline, CDR1 MNHNY and CDR2 SVGAGI (reference sequence).

This chain joins TRBV6-6 and TRBJ2-5; D gene ambiguous. V gave up 6 bases and J gave up 5 bases, with 10 bases separating them. There are 12 residues in the CDR3. Germline CDR1 is MNHNY and CDR2 is SVGAGI (reference sequence). CDR3 region: CASSPRVETQYF. The CDR3 DNA is TGTGCCAGCAGCCCTCGTGTTGAGACCCAGTACTTC.

V and J are TRBV28 and TRBJ1-1, with D possibly being TRBD1 (5 bases). The CDR3 totals 15 residues. CDR1 and CDR2 from the germline V gene are MDHEN and SYDVKM. Trimming stripped 6 bases from V and 4 bases from J, with 18 bases between. Here the CDR3 DNA reads TGTGCCAGCAGCCCCGTTGGGGCAGGGCCCACTGAAGCTTTCTTT. Translated, it gives CASSPVGAGPTEAFF. Using reference TRBV28 and TRBJ1-1 for the parts outside the CDR3, the full variable domain is DVKVTQSSRYLVKRTGEKVFLECVQDMDHENMFWYRQDPGLGLRLIYFSYDVKMKEKGDIPEGYSVSREKKERFSLILESASTNQTSMYLCASSPVGAGPTEAFFGQGTRLTVV.

This chain joins TRBV10-3 and TRBJ2-3; D is possibly TRBD2 (6 bases). V lost 0 bases and J 8 bases, leaving 6 bases between the germline ends. CDR1 and CDR2 (germline): ENHRY, SYGVKD. The CDR3 contains 12 residues. CDR3 sequence (DNA): TGTGCCATCAGTGAGTCTAGCGGTACGCAGTATTTT. Translating it yields CAISESSGTQYF.

This rearrangement joins TRBV20-1 to TRBJ2-5; D is uncertain. Looked up from germline, CDR1 is DFQATT and CDR2 is SNEGSKA (reference sequence). Trimming pared 2 bases from V and 5 bases from J, leaving 3 bases between. The CDR3 is 10 residues long. This CDR3 is CSARQETQYF. The CDR3 DNA reads as TGCAGTGCTAGACAGGAGACCCAGTACTTC.

The chain uses TRBV5-1 and TRBJ1-2; a weak D match, TRBD1 (5 bases). Trimming pared 5 bases from V and 5 bases from J, leaving 13 bases between. The CDR3 has 13 amino acids. The germline V gene encodes CDR1 SGHRS and CDR2 YFSETQ. Here the CDR3 DNA reads TGCGCCAGCAGGATAGACAGTCGATATGGCTACACCTTC. As protein: CASRIDSRYGYTF. The full variable domain, its missing parts supplied by reference TRBV5-1 and TRBJ1-2, is KAGVTQTPRYLIKTRGQQVTLSCSPISGHRSVSWYQQTPGQGLQFLFEYFSETQRNKGNFPGRFSGRQFSNSRSEMNVSTLELGDSALYLCASRIDSRYGYTFGSGTRLTVV.

The CDR3 region is CATSREPRYEQYF. The CDR3 DNA reads TGTGCCACCAGCAGAGAACCCAGGTACGAGCAGTACTTC. The J gene is TRBJ2-7, the V gene TRBV15; D gene uncertain. The length of the CDR3 is 13 residues. Germline V gives CDR1 LNHNV, CDR2 YYDKDF (reference sequence). V was trimmed by 0 bases and J by 4 bases, leaving 7 bases between them.

V is TRBV7-2 and J is TRBJ1-5, with D tentatively TRBD1 (6 bases). The CDR3 length is 16 residues. Trimming cost V 4 bases and J 5 bases, with 18 bases left between them. CDR1 and CDR2 (germline): SGHTA, FQGNSA. The CDR3 here is CASSSIPGQLYQPQHF. CDR3 DNA sequence: TGTGCCAGCAGCTCAATTCCGGGACAACTCTATCAGCCCCAGCATTTT. The whole variable domain, filled in from reference TRBV7-2 and TRBJ1-5, reads GAGVSQSPSNKVTEKGKDVELRCDPISGHTALYWYRQSLGQGLEFLIYFQGNSAPDKSGLPSDRFSAERTGGSVSTLTIQRTQQEDSAVYLCASSSIPGQLYQPQHFGDGTRLSIL.

The V call is TRBV10-1, the J call TRBJ2-7; 7 bases fit TRBD1. The V gene's germline CDR1 is WNHNN and CDR2 SYGVQD (reference sequence). The junction had 6 bases not matched to a gene; V was cut back by 9 bases and J by 1 base. There are 13 residues in the CDR3. The CDR3 loop is CASSRGSSYEQYF. The CDR3 DNA reads as TGCGCCAGTTCCAGGGGGTCATCCTACGAGCAGTACTTC.

In this sample, this clone turned up a few times. The chain joins TRBV5-1 to TRBJ1-5, with TRBD1 matching over 9 bases. Germline assignment: CDR1 SGHRS and CDR2 YFSETQ. J lost 4 bases, V lost 0 bases, and 5 bases had no gene match. This CDR3 is 16 amino acids long. CDR3 amino acids: CASSLVDRGGNQPQHF. The CDR3 coding sequence is TGCGCCAGCAGCTTGGTGGACAGGGGAGGAAATCAGCCCCAGCATTTT. The whole variable domain, remainder taken from reference TRBV5-1 and TRBJ1-5, is KAGVTQTPRYLIKTRGQQVTLSCSPISGHRSVSWYQQTPGQGLQFLFEYFSETQRNKGNFPGRFSGRQFSNSRSEMNVSTLELGDSALYLCASSLVDRGGNQPQHFGDGTRLSIL.

The CDR3 loop is CASSLLKGADTEAFF. Here the CDR3 DNA reads TGTGCCAGCAGTTTATTGAAGGGGGCGGACACTGAAGCTTTCTTT. J is TRBJ1-1 and V is TRBV28; TRBD1 agrees at 7 bases. Germline V gives CDR1 MDHEN, CDR2 SYDVKM. V lost 1 base, J lost 3 bases, and 5 bases stayed unmatched. The CDR3 is 15 amino acids.

This chain joins TRBV6-1 and TRBJ2-2; TRBD1 is a possible D gene (5 bases). The CDR3 extends over 17 amino acids. The V end lost 0 bases, the J end lost 7 bases, and 18 bases lay between the germline ends. Germline V gives CDR1 MNHNS, CDR2 SASEGT. The CDR3 coding sequence is TGTGCCAGCAGTGAAGCGATCCGGCAGCTAAGGGGCGGGGAGCTGTTTTTT. Translation: CASSEAIRQLRGGELFF.